The 23 T cell receptor beta chains presented below share a single source sample, sequenced in a study of tumor-infiltrating lymphocytes in primary liver carcinoma. RNA was extracted from whole blood without cell sorting, alongside germline DNA. The authors made TCR beta cDNA from around 500 ng total RNA with a constant-region primer. What produced the TCR beta libraries was three nested multiplex PCR rounds using slightly modified ARM-PCR. Both of the initial two PCR rounds ran for around 9 cycles and employed TRBV1-TRBV30 forward primers alongside a C-beta reverse primer. Using its own MiXCR run on the multiplex PCR reads, TCRdb lists one record per CDR3 protein. The table includes 180,000 or so distinct CDR3 sequences, roughly 60% detected once. Sequencing was done on a sample of peripheral blood. These receptors came from a man aged 35-49 years with primary liver carcinoma and hepatitis B virus infection.

This clonotype was seen only a few times. Just one base apart from a much larger clone, this may be a read error. This chain joins TRBV11-2 and TRBJ1-1, with D perhaps matching TRBD1 (6 bases). Germline CDR1 and CDR2: SGHAT and FQNNGV. This CDR3 has 12 amino acids. The CDR3 bases are TGTGCCAGCAGCATTGACAGGATCACCTCTTCCTTT. This codes for CASSIDRITSSF. Full variable domain (outside the CDR3, taken from reference TRBV11-2 and TRBJ1-1): EAGVAQSPRYKIIEKRQSVAFWCNPISGHATLYWYQQILGQGPKLLIQFQNNGVVDDSQLPKDRFSAERLKGVDSTLKIQPAKLEDSAVYLCASSIDRITSSFGQGTRLTVV.

This clonotype appeared many times. V is TRBV4-2 and J is TRBJ2-5; D possibly uses TRBD1 or TRBD2 (5 bases each). Germline CDR1 reads LGHNA; CDR2 reads YNFKEQ. V was clipped by 0 bases and J by 5 bases, with 13 bases between them. This CDR3 has 15 residues. CDR3 DNA sequence: TGTGCCAGCAGCCAAGATGGGGACCCTGCGGAGACCCAGTACTTC. It is translated as CASSQDGDPAETQYF.

This clonotype was recorded at least ten times. CDR3 DNA sequence: TGTGCCACCAGAAGGCCCTCCACCGGGGAGCTGTTTTTT. It yields the protein CATRRPSTGELFF. V gene TRBV10-3 combines with J gene TRBJ2-2; D call uncertain. CDR3 length: 13 amino acids. Germline V gene data show CDR1 as ENHRY and CDR2 as SYGVKD. V lost 10 bases to trimming and J lost 4 bases, with 13 bases between them.

This chain connects TRBV4-1 to TRBJ1-1; possibly TRBD1 for D (6 bases). The germline V gene has CDR1 MGHRA and CDR2 YSYEKL. Trimming left V 2 bases short and J 5 bases short, with 12 bases between. CDR3 length: 14 residues. In nucleotides, the CDR3 is TGCGCCAGCAGCCAACAGGGGTTGGGTACTGAAGCTTTCTTT. Translation: CASSQQGLGTEAFF.

To note about this clonotype: Being one base from a much bigger clone, this may be a read error. The chain employs TRBV11-1 and TRBJ2-5, with D possibly matching TRBD1 (6 bases). V lost 5 bases and J lost 2, with 15 bases in between. CDR3 size: 15 residues. Germline lookup yields CDR1 SGHAT and CDR2 FQDESV (reference sequence). CDR3 amino acids: CASSPTRQEQETQYF. CDR3 DNA: TGTGCCAGCAGCCCCACCCGACAGGAACAAGAGACCCAGTACTTC.

This clonotype was detected a few times. This chain links TRBV12-3 or TRBV12-4 with TRBJ2-1; a possible D gene is TRBD2 (6 bases). V lost 3 bases and J lost 1, with 19 bases in between. This CDR3 spans 18 amino acids. CDR3 DNA: TGTGCCAGCAGTTTTCTTGCTACCTCCGGGAGTTCCTACAATGAGCAGTTCTTC. It translates to CASSFLATSGSSYNEQFF.

This clonotype has only a few counts. One end of the junction fails to match germline, which may point to a read error. This chain links TRBV12-3 or TRBV12-4 with TRBJ2-2; weak D call: TRBD2 (5 bases). This CDR3 contains 14 residues. The CDR3 region has the DNA TGTGCCAGCAGTTCGGACCCGATCACCGGGGAGCCGTTTTTT. Protein product: CASSSDPITGEPFF.

This clonotype has ten or more counts. This chain uses TRBV29-1 with TRBJ2-2; the D is unclear. With 7 bases removed from V and 0 bases from J, the gap between germline ends came to 15 bases. Germline CDR1 SQVTM, CDR2 ANQGSEA. This CDR3 is built from 15 residues. CDR3 residues: CSAGVWDTNTGELFF. The DNA for the CDR3 is TGCAGCGCCGGTGTTTGGGATACGAACACCGGGGAGCTGTTTTTT.

As for this clonotype: A much larger clone differs from this one at a single base, so this may be a read error. The chain employs TRBV11-2 and TRBJ2-7, with D perhaps matching TRBD2 (6 bases). CDR3 length: 12 residues. Germline assignment: CDR1 SGHAT and CDR2 FQNNGV. V was clipped by 2 bases and J by 12 bases, with 14 bases between them. This chain's CDR3 is CASSLMGGTLYF. In nucleotides, the CDR3 is TGTGCCAGCAGCTTAATGGGAGGCACCCTGTACTTC.

This chain connects TRBV4-2 to TRBJ2-7, with 9 bases lining up with TRBD1. The ends lost 0 bases at V and 12 bases at J; junction bases unmatched: 9. This CDR3 spans 14 amino acids. Germline V gives CDR1 LGHNA, CDR2 YNFKEQ. The CDR3 DNA reads TGTGCCAGCAGCCAAGACTCCGGGACAGGGTCGGGGTACTTC. This translates into CASSQDSGTGSGYF.

The genes are TRBV2 and TRBJ2-1, with 14 bases matching TRBD2. The CDR3 loop spans 13 amino acids. In germline, CDR1 is SNHLY, CDR2 FYNNEI. V was pared by 7 bases and J by 8 bases, with 1 base of the junction left unmatched. CDR3 region: CASMTSGRDEQFF. CDR3 coding DNA: TGTGCCAGCATGACTAGCGGGAGGGATGAGCAGTTCTTC.

The chain is built from TRBV7-3 and TRBJ2-3; D may be TRBD2 (6 bases). There are 14 residues in the CDR3. Per germline, CDR1 SGHTA and CDR2 FQGTGA. V dropped 1 base and J dropped 4 bases, with 9 bases sitting between them. CDR3 sequence (DNA): TGTGCCAGCAGCTTAAGAGGGAGGTCAGATACGCAGTATTTT. It encodes CASSLRGRSDTQYF.

V gene TRBV7-8 combines with J gene TRBJ2-5; TRBD1 matches 7 bases. CDR1 is SGHVS, CDR2 FQNEAQ, per germline. CDR3 length: 14 amino acids. The ends lost 4 bases at V and 2 bases at J; junction bases unmatched: 4. The CDR3 reads CASSWGTVQETQYF. DNA for the CDR3: TGTGCCAGCAGCTGGGGGACAGTACAAGAGACCCAGTACTTC.

The V gene is TRBV24-1, the J gene TRBJ2-3; 10 bases match TRBD2. Trimming took 3 bases from V and 10 from J; bases not matched to a gene: 3. The CDR3 has 13 residues. CDR1 is KGHDR, CDR2 SFDVKD, per germline. In DNA, the CDR3 is TGTGCCACCAGTGATGTGAGCGGGAGGGCGCAGTATTTT. This gives the protein CATSDVSGRAQYF.

The chain recombines TRBV30 with TRBJ1-4; perhaps TRBD1 as D (5 bases). This CDR3 is 13 amino acids long. The germline CDR1 and CDR2 sequences are GTSNPN and SVGIG (reference sequence). The germline V and J ends were trimmed by 7 bases and 5 bases, with 14 bases remaining between them. The DNA of the CDR3 is TGTGCCTACCATCGGGACCAGAATGAAAAACTGTTTTTT. It encodes CAYHRDQNEKLFF.

Remarks on this clonotype: The junction differs from germline at one of its ends, possibly a read error. The chain joins TRBV29-1 to TRBJ1-5; the match to TRBD1 covers 7 bases. The CDR3 runs to 13 residues. Germline V lookup: CDR1 SQVTM, CDR2 ANQGSEA. This chain's CDR3 is CSVGQGGCQPQRF. DNA of the CDR3: TGCAGCGTTGGACAGGGAGGTTGTCAGCCCCAGCGTTTT. The full variable domain, its missing parts supplied by reference TRBV29-1 and TRBJ1-5, is SAVISQKPSRDICQRGTSLTIQCQVDSQVTMMFWYRQQPGQSLTLIATANQGSEATYESGFVIDKFPISRPNLTFSTLTVSNMSPEDSSIYLCSVGQGGCQPQRFGDGTRLSIL.

Remarks on this clonotype: A read error may explain this, as a much larger clone is one base away. The V call is TRBV11-3, the J call TRBJ2-1; tentatively, D is TRBD2 (7 bases). This CDR3 contains 16 residues. CDR1 is SGHNT, CDR2 YENEEA, per germline. The CDR3 spells CVSSLGGSGASNEQFF. In DNA, the CDR3 is TGTGTCAGCAGCTTAGGGGGGAGCGGGGCCAGCAATGAGCAGTTCTTC.

This clonotype was picked up many times. CDR3 protein: CASILLGRGNEQFF. The CDR3 DNA reads TGTGCCAGCATCCTCCTTGGCCGAGGAAATGAGCAGTTCTTC. The rearrangement links TRBV11-2 to TRBJ2-1; D remains ambiguous. V was shortened by 7 bases and J by 7 bases, with 17 bases between the two germline ends. Germline values: CDR1 SGHAT, CDR2 FQNNGV. The CDR3 extends over 14 amino acids.

In the case of this clonotype: No conserved phenylalanine or tryptophan is present at the end of the CDR3, so a read error is the likely explanation. V gene TRBV4-2 combines with J gene TRBJ1-2, with D perhaps matching TRBD1 (6 bases). This CDR3 contains 15 residues. Germline loops: CDR1 LGHNA, CDR2 YNFKEQ. Here the CDR3 DNA reads TGTGCCAGTAGCCAGCCACAGGGCTCTCCTGATGGCTACACCCTC. Its translation: CASSQPQGSPDGYTL.

The chain carries TRBV7-8 and TRBJ2-5, with 7 bases identical to TRBD2. This CDR3 contains 15 residues. CDR1 and CDR2 (germline): SGHVS, FQNEAQ. Unmatched junction bases numbered 10, after V lost 5 bases and J lost 4 bases. This CDR3 reads CASSMDSSGPETQYF. The CDR3, as DNA: TGTGCCAGCAGCATGGACTCTAGCGGCCCAGAGACCCAGTACTTC. The whole variable domain, remainder taken from reference TRBV7-8 and TRBJ2-5, is GAGVSQSPRYKVAKRGQDVALRCDPISGHVSLFWYQQALGQGPEFLTYFQNEAQLDKSGLPSDRFFAERPEGSVSTLKIQRTQQEDSAVYLCASSMDSSGPETQYFGPGTRLLVL.

The chain has TRBV4-1 and TRBJ2-7, with unresolved D. The CDR3 is 13 amino acids. With 3 bases removed from V and 2 bases from J, the gap between germline ends came to 8 bases. Germline CDR1 MGHRA, CDR2 YSYEKL. CDR3: CASSHGGPYEQYF. The CDR3 nucleotides read TGCGCCAGCAGCCATGGCGGACCCTACGAGCAGTACTTC.

Only a few counts were recorded for this clonotype. This may stem from a read error, because a much larger clone lies one nucleotide away. This chain uses TRBV11-2 with TRBJ2-5, with 9 bases identical to TRBD2. Germline V gene sequence: CDR1 SGHAT, CDR2 FQNNGV. The CDR3 runs to 15 residues. After removal of 0 bases from V and 7 bases from J, the junction contained 6 bases not matched to a gene. The CDR3 DNA sequence: TGTGCCAGCAGCTTAGATGTGGGGACTAGCTCGACCCAGTACTTC. Translation: CASSLDVGTSSTQYF. Variable domain in full (rest from reference TRBV11-2 and TRBJ2-5): EAGVAQSPRYKIIEKRQSVAFWCNPISGHATLYWYQQILGQGPKLLIQFQNNGVVDDSQLPKDRFSAERLKGVDSTLKIQPAKLEDSAVYLCASSLDVGTSSTQYFGPGTRLLVL.

This clonotype has more than one count but fewer than ten. V and J are TRBV29-1 and TRBJ2-5; no clear D gene. Trimming shortened V by 2 bases and J by 5 bases, and 9 bases separated the two germline ends. The CDR3 runs 12 residues. Germline lookup yields CDR1 SQVTM and CDR2 ANQGSEA. The CDR3 DNA reads TGCAGCGTTGAACAGGTGGGGGAGACCCAGTACTTC. The encoded protein is CSVEQVGETQYF.